The clone carrying this T cell receptor (beta chain) was seen many times. The CDR3 has 15 amino acids. V was cut by 1 base and J by 7 bases, with 11 bases left in between. The sequenced template was RNA, covering the TCR beta CDR3 region. Scientists carried out first-round RT-PCR using HTBI primers and then a second-round multiplex PCR. TCRdb processed the multiplex PCR reads anew with MiXCR; each CDR3 protein has one entry. This sample has just over 600,000 distinct CDR3 sequences, with about 20% found just once. The data derive from a study of Graves' ophthalmopathy and Graves' hyperthyroidism. The specimen was peripheral blood. The chain employs TRBV12-3 or TRBV12-4 and TRBJ1-6, with TRBD1 as a possible D gene (5 bases). The clonotype was recovered from a woman between 18 and 30 years old with stable Graves' hyperthyroidism. Some clones in this sample may be carry-over from other donors' samples. The DNA of the CDR3 is TGTGCCAGCAGTTTAGTGAGGGGTAGCAATTCACCCCTCCACTTT. It yields the protein CASSLVRGSNSPLHF.